This T cell receptor (beta chain) derives from a study of shared clonotypes between healthy human individuals. Study-wide context: CD4 naive cells filled three plates per donor, CD4 memory three, CD8 naive two and CD8 memory one. Findings of the study overall: Sequencing depth was expected to influence donor clonotype sharing.

Per the original methods: Sequence data from immunoSEQ were junction-only and lacked quality scores; consequently, filtering differed. Here immunoSEQ multiplex PCR was the method, and the copy in TCRdb shows in-frame clones only, minus some. V, J and clone size are those of that table, while D and trimming were read from the DNA. This sample has millions of clones, with 90% to 95% found just once. This clone was observed once. Its antigen is not known. The TCR sequence derives from a man younger than 30 in good health. The sample was naive CD4+ T cells sorted from blood. Subset noted: CD45RA+ positively selected.

CDR3 loop: CASSSPGPPGEQYF. CDR3 DNA: TGTGCCAGCAGCTCTCCAGGGCCACCTGGCGAGCAGTACTTC. V usage is TRBV5-6 and J usage is TRBJ2-7; D might be TRBD1 (5 bases). The CDR3 totals 14 residues. Trimming cost V 3 bases and J 6 bases, with 16 bases left between them. Germline V gene sequence: CDR1 SGHDT, CDR2 YYEEEE.